These T cell receptor beta chains were read from a single sample in a study of T-cell reconstitution after alpha-beta-depleted transplantation in children. Via MiXCR, TCRdb re-called the PCR reads, giving one row per CDR3 protein. This sample has about 260,000 distinct CDR3 sequences, with 11% found just once. Sequencing was performed on peripheral blood, taken 180 days after TCRalphabeta/CD19-depleted stem cell transplant. The source of these receptors is a male patient under 10 years old who had a stem cell transplant for chronic granulomatous disease, so the T cells may come from the graft donor. Both conserved end residues are part of each CDR3. The order of the fields is D gene, V gene, clone size, J gene, CDR3 DNA, CDR3 protein. D genes are given only for firm matches. Size is omitted from some rows. Given values are once, few, many or a class for expanded clones.

NA	TRBV19	NA	TRBJ2-7	TGTGCCAGTAGTCGGGACATTTTGCCCTCCTACGAGCAGTACTTC	CASSRDILPSYEQYF
NA	TRBV28	NA	TRBJ2-1	TGTGCCAGCAGTTTGGGTAGGTGGAACTACAATGAGCAGTTCTTC	CASSLGRWNYNEQFF
NA	TRBV5-5	many	TRBJ2-5	TGTGCCAGCAGCTTTCTGGCGGCAGGAGTAGGAGAGACCCAGTACTTC	CASSFLAAGVGETQYF
TRBD2	TRBV14	many	TRBJ2-7	TGTGCCAGCAGCCTCCTAGCGGGGGCCCCGAGGCAGTACTTC	CASSLLAGAPRQYF
NA	TRBV19	NA	TRBJ1-5	TGTGCCAGTTCATCGGGTTTAGGTCAGCCCCAGCATTTT	CASSSGLGQPQHF
NA	TRBV11-2	many	TRBJ2-1	TGTGCCAGCAGCTTAGATCTAGTAAGATCAAATGAGCAGTTCTTC	CASSLDLVRSNEQFF
TRBD2	TRBV27	many	TRBJ2-2	TGTGCCAGCAGTCTAAGCGGGAGAACGAACACCGGGGAGCTGTTTTTT	CASSLSGRTNTGELFF
NA	TRBV30	many	TRBJ2-1	TGTGCCTGGAGTTCCTACAGGGTTGGGAATGAGCAGTTCTTC	CAWSSYRVGNEQFF
NA	TRBV27	many	TRBJ2-4	TGTGCCAGCAGTTTATCGGGGGGGCTTATTCAGTACTTC	CASSLSGGLIQYF
NA	TRBV7-2	NA	TRBJ2-7	TGTGCCAGCAGGTCGACAGGTGGGGTTAGCTACGAGCAGTACTTC	CASRSTGGVSYEQYF
NA	TRBV29-1	many	TRBJ2-5	TGCAGCGCCGCCCCTCCAATACAAGAGACCCAGTACTTC	CSAAPPIQETQYF
NA	TRBV20-1	many	TRBJ2-7	TGCAGTGCTGCCCGGGAACGGAGCTCCTACGAGCAGTACTTC	CSAARERSSYEQYF
NA	TRBV7-9	many	TRBJ1-4	TGTGCCAGCAGCTCCACCAGGGTTGGTGAAAAACTGTTTTTT	CASSSTRVGEKLFF
TRBD2	TRBV7-2	many	TRBJ2-5	TGTGCCAGCAGCTGGACTAGGCTAGAGACCCAGTACTTC	CASSWTRLETQYF
NA	TRBV3-1	many	TRBJ2-3	TGTGCCAGCAGCCAGGGTCCTCAAGATACGCAGTATTTT	CASSQGPQDTQYF